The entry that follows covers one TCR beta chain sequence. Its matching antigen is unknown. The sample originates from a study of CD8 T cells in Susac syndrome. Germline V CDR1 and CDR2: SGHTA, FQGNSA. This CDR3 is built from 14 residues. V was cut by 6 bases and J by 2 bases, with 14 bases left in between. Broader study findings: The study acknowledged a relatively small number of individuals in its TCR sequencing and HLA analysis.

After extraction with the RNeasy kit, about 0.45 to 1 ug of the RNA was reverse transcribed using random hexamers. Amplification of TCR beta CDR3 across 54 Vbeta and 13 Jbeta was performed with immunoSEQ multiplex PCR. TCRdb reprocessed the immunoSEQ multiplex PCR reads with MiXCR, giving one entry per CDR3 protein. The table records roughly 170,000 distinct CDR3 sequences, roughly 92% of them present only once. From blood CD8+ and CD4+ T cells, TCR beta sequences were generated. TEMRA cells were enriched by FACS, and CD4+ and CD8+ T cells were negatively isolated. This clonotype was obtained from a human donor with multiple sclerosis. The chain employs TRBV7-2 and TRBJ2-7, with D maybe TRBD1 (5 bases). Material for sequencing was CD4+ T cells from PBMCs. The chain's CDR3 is CASSHAGSTYEQYF. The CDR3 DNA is TGTGCCAGCAGTCATGCAGGGTCTACCTACGAGCAGTACTTC.